This TCR beta chain stems from a study of monozygotic twins with inflammatory bowel disease. This CDR3 comprises 14 residues. CDR1 is ENHRY, CDR2 SYGVKD, per germline. TCRdb reprocessed the 5' RACE reads and stores each CDR3 protein as one record, lacking DNA. This repertoire includes more than 350,000 distinct CDR3 sequences. This receptor was taken from a human donor with ulcerative colitis or Crohn's disease, or a healthy co-twin of an affected twin (not recorded which). V is TRBV10-3 and J is TRBJ1-5; TCRdb reports TRBD1, a call that lacks DNA to check it against. Sequenced: blood. The CDR3 is CAISDSGQGEPQHF.